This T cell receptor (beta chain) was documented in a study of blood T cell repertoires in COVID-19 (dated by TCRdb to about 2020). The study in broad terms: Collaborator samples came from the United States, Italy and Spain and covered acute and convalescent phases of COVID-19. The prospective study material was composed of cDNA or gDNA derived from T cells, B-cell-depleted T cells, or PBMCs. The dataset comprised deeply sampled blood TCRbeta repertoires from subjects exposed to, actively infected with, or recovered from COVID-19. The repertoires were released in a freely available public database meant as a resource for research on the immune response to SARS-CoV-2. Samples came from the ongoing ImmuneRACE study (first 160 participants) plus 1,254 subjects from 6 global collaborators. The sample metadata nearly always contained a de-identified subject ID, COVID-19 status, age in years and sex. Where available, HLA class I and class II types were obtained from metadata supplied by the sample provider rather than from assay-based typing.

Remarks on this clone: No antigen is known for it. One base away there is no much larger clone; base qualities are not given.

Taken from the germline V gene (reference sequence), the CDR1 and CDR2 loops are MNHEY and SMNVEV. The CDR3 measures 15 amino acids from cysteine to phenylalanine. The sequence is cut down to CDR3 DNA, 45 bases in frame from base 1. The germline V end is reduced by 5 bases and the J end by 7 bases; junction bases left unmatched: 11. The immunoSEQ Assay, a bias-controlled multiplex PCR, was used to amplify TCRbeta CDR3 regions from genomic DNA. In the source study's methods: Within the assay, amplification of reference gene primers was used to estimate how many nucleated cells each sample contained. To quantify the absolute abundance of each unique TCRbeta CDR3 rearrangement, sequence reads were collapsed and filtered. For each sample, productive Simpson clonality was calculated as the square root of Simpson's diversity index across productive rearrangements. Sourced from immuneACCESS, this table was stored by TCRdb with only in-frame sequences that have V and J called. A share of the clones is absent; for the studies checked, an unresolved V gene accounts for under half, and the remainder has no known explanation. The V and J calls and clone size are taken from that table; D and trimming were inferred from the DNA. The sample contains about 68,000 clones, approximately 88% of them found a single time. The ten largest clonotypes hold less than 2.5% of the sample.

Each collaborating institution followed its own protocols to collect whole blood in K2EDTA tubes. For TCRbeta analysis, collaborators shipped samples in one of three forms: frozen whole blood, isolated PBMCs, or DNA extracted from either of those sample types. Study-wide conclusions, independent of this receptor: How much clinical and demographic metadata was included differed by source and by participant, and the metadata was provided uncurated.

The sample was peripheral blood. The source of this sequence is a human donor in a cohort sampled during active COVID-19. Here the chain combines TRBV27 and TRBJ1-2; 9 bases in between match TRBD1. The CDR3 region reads CASSDSDRGKVGYTF. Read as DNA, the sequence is TGTGCCAGCAGTGATTCGGACAGGGGAAAGGTTGGCTACACCTTC.